This is a list of T cell receptor beta chains from one sample in a study of T-cell memory formation after mild COVID-19. TCRdb reprocessed the 5' RACE reads via MiXCR and lists one record per CDR3 protein. The data hold a few hundred thousand distinct CDR3 sequences, with around 27% observed a single time. Sequencing used PBMCs or a T cell subset sorted from them (not recorded which). Receptors originate from an adult woman who had mild COVID-19 (a few samples of this study predate the infection). Cell type and time point are not known. Each CDR3 is given with its conserved first and last residue. Fields, in order: CDR3 protein, CDR3 DNA, clone size, D gene, J gene, V gene. A D gene is named only where the DNA matches it firmly. The size entry is marked missing in some rows and otherwise reads once, few, many or a size class.

CDR3 protein: CASSLLPGVNTEAFF
CDR3 DNA: TGTGCCAGCAGTTTATTACCAGGAGTTAACACTGAAGCTTTCTTT
clone size: once
D gene: .
J gene: TRBJ1-1
V gene: TRBV28

CDR3 protein: CASSLDGSPYEQYF
CDR3 DNA: TGCGCCAGCAGCTTGGATGGCAGTCCCTACGAGCAGTACTTC
clone size: .
D gene: .
J gene: TRBJ2-7
V gene: TRBV5-1

CDR3 protein: CAWSGGSLRAFF
CDR3 DNA: TGTGCCTGGAGTGGAGGTTCCTTGAGGGCTTTCTTT
clone size: few
D gene: .
J gene: TRBJ1-1
V gene: TRBV30

CDR3 protein: CASSQDARYTF
CDR3 DNA: TGCGCCAGCAGCCAAGATGCCCGCTACACCTTC
clone size: few
D gene: .
J gene: TRBJ1-2
V gene: TRBV4-1

CDR3 protein: CASSVRTGGLSSYNEQFF
CDR3 DNA: TGCGCCAGCAGCGTAAGGACAGGGGGTCTCAGCTCCTACAATGAGCAGTTCTTC
clone size: few
D gene: TRBD1
J gene: TRBJ2-1
V gene: TRBV5-1

CDR3 protein: CASSQAGYGNEQFF
CDR3 DNA: TGTGCCAGCAGCCAAGCGGGGTATGGGAATGAGCAGTTCTTC
clone size: once
D gene: .
J gene: TRBJ2-1
V gene: TRBV3-1

CDR3 protein: CSTGQGIIRQPQHF
CDR3 DNA: TGCAGTACAGGACAGGGCATTATCAGGCAGCCCCAGCATTTT
clone size: .
D gene: TRBD1
J gene: TRBJ1-5
V gene: TRBV20-1

CDR3 protein: CSVGGVNTGELFF
CDR3 DNA: TGCAGCGTTGGTGGGGTGAACACCGGGGAGCTGTTTTTT
clone size: .
D gene: .
J gene: TRBJ2-2
V gene: TRBV29-1

CDR3 protein: CASSDEASGRSDTQYF
CDR3 DNA: TGTGCCAGCAGTGACGAGGCTAGCGGGAGATCAGATACGCAGTATTTT
clone size: few
D gene: TRBD2
J gene: TRBJ2-3
V gene: TRBV2

CDR3 protein: CASSLSSGFEQYF
CDR3 DNA: TGTGCCAGCAGCTTAAGCTCAGGGTTCGAGCAGTACTTC
clone size: .
D gene: .
J gene: TRBJ2-7
V gene: TRBV7-3

CDR3 protein: CASGLVPGSGYGYTF
CDR3 DNA: TGTGCTAGTGGTTTGGTACCGGGATCAGGCTATGGCTACACCTTC
clone size: .
D gene: .
J gene: TRBJ1-2
V gene: TRBV12-5

CDR3 protein: CASSREGREKLFF
CDR3 DNA: TGTGCCAGCTCCCGGGAGGGTCGTGAAAAACTGTTTTTT
clone size: few
D gene: .
J gene: TRBJ1-4
V gene: TRBV3-1

CDR3 protein: CASSLTGSSEQYF
CDR3 DNA: TGTGCCAGCAGCTTGACAGGGTCTAGCGAGCAGTACTTC
clone size: few
D gene: TRBD1
J gene: TRBJ2-7
V gene: TRBV7-2

CDR3 protein: CASRHAGNRAPLAYEQYF
CDR3 DNA: TGTGCCAGCAGGCACGCGGGTAACAGGGCACCTTTAGCGTACGAGCAGTACTTC
clone size: .
D gene: .
J gene: TRBJ2-7
V gene: TRBV6-5

CDR3 protein: CASSSGRPLHF
CDR3 DNA: TGTGCCAGCAGCTCAGGGCGGCCCCTCCACTTT
clone size: few
D gene: .
J gene: TRBJ1-6
V gene: TRBV7-2

CDR3 protein: CRSGMGVSTEAFF
CDR3 DNA: TGTAGGTCAGGGATGGGAGTAAGCACTGAAGCTTTCTTT
clone size: .
D gene: .
J gene: TRBJ1-1
V gene: TRBV12-3/TRBV12-4

CDR3 protein: CASSQGFQTGNTEAFF
CDR3 DNA: TGTGCCAGCAGCCAAGGGTTCCAGACAGGAAACACTGAAGCTTTCTTT
clone size: .
D gene: .
J gene: TRBJ1-1
V gene: TRBV3-1

CDR3 protein: CASSLRVFEKLFF
CDR3 DNA: TGTGCCAGCAGTTTAAGAGTTTTCGAAAAACTGTTTTTT
clone size: .
D gene: .
J gene: TRBJ1-4
V gene: TRBV12-3/TRBV12-4

CDR3 protein: CASSRGGEGEQFF
CDR3 DNA: TGCGCCAGCAGTCGGGGTGGGGAGGGTGAGCAGTTCTTC
clone size: .
D gene: TRBD2
J gene: TRBJ2-1
V gene: TRBV5-1

CDR3 protein: CASSDLAGQGPGQPQHF
CDR3 DNA: TGTGCCAGCAGTGACCTCGCAGGGCAGGGGCCAGGTCAGCCCCAGCATTTT
clone size: once
D gene: .
J gene: TRBJ1-5
V gene: TRBV25-1

CDR3 protein: CASSPGTSAETQYF
CDR3 DNA: TGTGCCAGCAGTCCCGGGACTAGTGCAGAGACCCAGTACTTC
clone size: .
D gene: TRBD2
J gene: TRBJ2-5
V gene: TRBV3-1

CDR3 protein: CASSLDGLAGQETQYF
CDR3 DNA: TGCGCCAGCAGCTTGGATGGACTAGCGGGCCAAGAGACCCAGTACTTC
clone size: few
D gene: TRBD2
J gene: TRBJ2-5
V gene: TRBV5-1

CDR3 protein: CASSPFSGNYGYTF
CDR3 DNA: TGTGCCAGTAGTCCCTTCTCCGGTAACTATGGCTACACCTTC
clone size: .
D gene: .
J gene: TRBJ1-2
V gene: TRBV19

CDR3 protein: CASSGERFETQYF
CDR3 DNA: TGCGCCAGCAGCGGGGAACGTTTTGAGACCCAGTACTTC
clone size: few
D gene: .
J gene: TRBJ2-5
V gene: TRBV4-1

CDR3 protein: CSVRQGAETQYF
CDR3 DNA: TGCAGCGTACGACAGGGAGCGGAGACCCAGTACTTC
clone size: .
D gene: TRBD1
J gene: TRBJ2-5
V gene: TRBV29-1

CDR3 protein: CSVVRQLNTEAFF
CDR3 DNA: TGCAGCGTTGTGCGGCAACTGAACACTGAAGCTTTCTTT
clone size: .
D gene: .
J gene: TRBJ1-1
V gene: TRBV29-1

CDR3 protein: CASSVGTGEDEKLFF
CDR3 DNA: TGTGCCAGCAGCGTCGGGACAGGGGAGGATGAAAAACTGTTTTTT
clone size: .
D gene: TRBD1
J gene: TRBJ1-4
V gene: TRBV9

CDR3 protein: CASSPTRKYEKLFF
CDR3 DNA: TGCGCCAGCAGCCCAACACGCAAGTATGAAAAACTGTTTTTT
clone size: few
D gene: .
J gene: TRBJ1-4
V gene: TRBV5-1

CDR3 protein: CATSASFRGTEQFF
CDR3 DNA: TGTGCCACCAGTGCATCTTTTCGGGGCACTGAGCAGTTCTTC
clone size: .
D gene: .
J gene: TRBJ2-1
V gene: TRBV24-1

CDR3 protein: CASSDVAGQETQYF
CDR3 DNA: TGCGCCAGCAGCGACGTAGCGGGCCAAGAGACCCAGTACTTC
clone size: .
D gene: TRBD2
J gene: TRBJ2-5
V gene: TRBV4-3

CDR3 protein: CASSPGTSGRVFIYNEQFF
CDR3 DNA: TGTGCCAGCAGCCCCGGGACTAGCGGGAGGGTTTTTATATACAATGAGCAGTTCTTC
clone size: many
D gene: TRBD2
J gene: TRBJ2-1
V gene: TRBV12-3/TRBV12-4

CDR3 protein: CASSMTVDRVLSGELFF
CDR3 DNA: TGTGCCAGCAGTATGACAGTAGACAGGGTCCTCTCCGGGGAGCTGTTTTTT
clone size: .
D gene: TRBD1
J gene: TRBJ2-2
V gene: TRBV2

CDR3 protein: CASSLALRSGVTQYF
CDR3 DNA: TGTGCCAGCAGCTTAGCGCTTAGAAGCGGGGTTACCCAGTACTTC
clone size: .
D gene: TRBD2
J gene: TRBJ2-5
V gene: TRBV11-1

CDR3 protein: CASADWAGQGETQYF
CDR3 DNA: TGTGCCAGCGCAGACTGGGCGGGCCAGGGAGAGACCCAGTACTTC
clone size: .
D gene: .
J gene: TRBJ2-5
V gene: TRBV2

CDR3 protein: CASRQGSGTEAFF
CDR3 DNA: TGTGCCAGCAGACAGGGGTCGGGCACTGAAGCTTTCTTT
clone size: few
D gene: TRBD1
J gene: TRBJ1-1
V gene: TRBV3-1

CDR3 protein: CASSTPQGADTQYF
CDR3 DNA: TGTGCCAGCAGCACTCCACAGGGGGCGGATACGCAGTATTTT
clone size: .
D gene: TRBD1
J gene: TRBJ2-3
V gene: TRBV13

CDR3 protein: CASSLVVASSNTGELFF
CDR3 DNA: TGTGCCAGCAGCTTAGTGGTGGCTAGCTCGAACACCGGGGAGCTGTTTTTT
clone size: few
D gene: .
J gene: TRBJ2-2
V gene: TRBV7-8

CDR3 protein: CASSPSGTLYEQYF
CDR3 DNA: TGTGCCAGCAGCCCCTCTGGGACTCTATACGAGCAGTACTTC
clone size: .
D gene: .
J gene: TRBJ2-7
V gene: TRBV7-6

CDR3 protein: CATSHRDYGYTF
CDR3 DNA: TGTGCCACCAGTCACAGGGACTATGGCTACACCTTC
clone size: .
D gene: .
J gene: TRBJ1-2
V gene: TRBV24-1

CDR3 protein: CASSLGTVADTQYF
CDR3 DNA: TGTGCCAGCAGCCTCGGGACAGTTGCAGATACGCAGTATTTT
clone size: few
D gene: TRBD1
J gene: TRBJ2-3
V gene: TRBV5-6

CDR3 protein: CASSLGTGASYEQYF
CDR3 DNA: TGTGCCAGCAGCCTAGGGACAGGGGCGTCCTACGAGCAGTACTTC
clone size: few
D gene: TRBD1
J gene: TRBJ2-7
V gene: TRBV27

CDR3 protein: CATKRMRSTEAFF
CDR3 DNA: TGTGCCACCAAACGGATGCGTAGTACTGAAGCTTTCTTT
clone size: few
D gene: .
J gene: TRBJ1-1
V gene: TRBV6-5

CDR3 protein: CASSQSDSGLEEQYF
CDR3 DNA: TGCGCCAGCAGCCAGTCGGACAGCGGGTTGGAAGAGCAGTACTTC
clone size: .
D gene: .
J gene: TRBJ2-7
V gene: TRBV4-3

CDR3 protein: CASSPYGTGSGNTIYF
CDR3 DNA: TGTGCCAGCAGTCCCTACGGGACAGGGAGCGGAAACACCATATATTTT
clone size: few
D gene: TRBD1
J gene: TRBJ1-3
V gene: TRBV27

CDR3 protein: CASRLGGAEAEQYF
CDR3 DNA: TGTGCCAGCAGGTTAGGGGGCGCGGAGGCGGAGCAGTACTTC
clone size: .
D gene: TRBD1
J gene: TRBJ2-7
V gene: TRBV2

CDR3 protein: CASSLDNDNPPFF
CDR3 DNA: TGTGCCAGCAGCTTAGATAACGACAACCCCCCCTTCTTC
clone size: .
D gene: .
J gene: TRBJ2-1
V gene: TRBV7-3

CDR3 protein: CASSLSTGFNYGYTF
CDR3 DNA: TGTGCCAGCAGCTTAAGTACGGGGTTTAACTATGGCTACACCTTC
clone size: .
D gene: .
J gene: TRBJ1-2
V gene: TRBV7-8

CDR3 protein: CSARGPAGEQFF
CDR3 DNA: TGCAGTGCTAGGGGACCTGCCGGTGAGCAGTTCTTC
clone size: .
D gene: .
J gene: TRBJ2-1
V gene: TRBV20-1

CDR3 protein: CASRQGGEKLFF
CDR3 DNA: TGTGCCAGCAGACAGGGTGGGGAAAAACTGTTTTTT
clone size: few
D gene: .
J gene: TRBJ1-4
V gene: TRBV2

CDR3 protein: CASSLKAGVLNEQFF
CDR3 DNA: TGTGCCAGCAGTCTAAAAGCGGGAGTCCTCAATGAGCAGTTCTTC
clone size: .
D gene: TRBD2
J gene: TRBJ2-1
V gene: TRBV7-2

CDR3 protein: CASSLITSGANVLTF
CDR3 DNA: TGTGCCAGCAGCTTAATTACCTCTGGGGCCAACGTCCTGACTTTC
clone size: .
D gene: .
J gene: TRBJ2-6
V gene: TRBV7-6

CDR3 protein: CASSLAHSQETQYF
CDR3 DNA: TGCGCCAGCAGCTTGGCACACAGCCAAGAGACCCAGTACTTC
clone size: .
D gene: .
J gene: TRBJ2-5
V gene: TRBV5-1

CDR3 protein: CASSLVGNLGLYEQYF
CDR3 DNA: TGTGCCAGCAGTTTAGTCGGGAACCTCGGGCTCTACGAGCAGTACTTC
clone size: .
D gene: .
J gene: TRBJ2-7
V gene: TRBV12-3/TRBV12-4

CDR3 protein: CASSHLGLGQGPYNEQFF
CDR3 DNA: TGCGCCAGCAGCCACTTAGGGTTGGGACAGGGACCCTACAATGAGCAGTTCTTC
clone size: .
D gene: TRBD1
J gene: TRBJ2-1
V gene: TRBV5-1

CDR3 protein: CASSPNRGFGNTIYF
CDR3 DNA: TGTGCCAGCTCACCTAATCGGGGTTTTGGAAACACCATATATTTT
clone size: .
D gene: .
J gene: TRBJ1-3
V gene: TRBV18